Sequencing of this T cell receptor (beta chain) was carried out in a study of regulatory T cells in long-lasting Graves disease. This CDR3 is 15 amino acids long. Germline-derived CDR1 and CDR2 are LNHDA and SQIVND (reference sequence). The J segment lost 2 bases and the V segment lost 1 base, leaving 4 bases of the junction unmatched. The study, taken as a whole, reports: Persistent Graves' patients showed a TCR diversity that was lower than that of newly diagnosed ones.

Construction of TCR beta libraries relied on iRepertoire HTBI primers and on Arm-PCR targeting CDR3 regions. TCRdb fed the multiplex PCR reads into MiXCR, producing one record per CDR3 protein. The table lists approximately 300,000 distinct CDR3 sequences, about 20% of them singletons. Time point given: newly diagnosed GD, antithyroid drugs for less than 3 months. RNA extracted from PBMCs served as the sequencing template. In its sample, this clonotype was seen many times. Its cognate antigen is unknown. The sample in question was peripheral blood mononuclear cells (PBMCs), obtained at new diagnosis, from a patient treated with antithyroid drugs. This receptor was identified in a female donor with Graves disease. The V call is TRBV19, the J call TRBJ2-5; 7 nucleotides align to TRBD1. The CDR3 bases are TGTGCCAGTAGTATAGGAGGGACAGTACAAGAGACCCAGTACTTC. Protein sequence: CASSIGGTVQETQYF.